These 14 T cell receptor beta chains share one sample of origin, sequenced in a study of T-cell reconstitution after alpha-beta-depleted transplantation in children. This sample's TCRbeta library carried unique molecular identifier barcodes. TCRdb ran MiXCR on the PCR reads and lists one entry per CDR3 protein. This table holds roughly 250,000 distinct CDR3 sequences, around 7.5% found once. The specimen was PBMCs, mostly from graft donor cells, collected 180 days after TCRalphabeta/CD19-depleted stem cell transplant. These receptors were collected from a male patient under 18 who had a stem cell transplant for acute lymphoblastic leukemia, so the T cells may come from the graft donor.

In this sample, this clonotype turned up many times. This rearrangement joins TRBV9 to TRBJ2-7, with D hard to call. This CDR3 comprises 13 residues. CDR1 and CDR2 from the germline V gene are SGDLS and YYNGEE. Trimming left V 3 bases short and J 3 bases short, with 10 bases between. This CDR3 reads CASSAVGNYEQYF. The CDR3 coding sequence is TGTGCCAGCAGCGCGGTGGGGAACTACGAGCAGTACTTC.

The V gene is TRBV12-3 or TRBV12-4, the J gene TRBJ2-7; tentative D call: TRBD1 (7 bases). Trimming cost V 4 bases and J 4 bases, with 11 bases left between them. This CDR3 comprises 13 residues. This chain's CDR3 is CASSSGGLYEQYF. DNA for the CDR3: TGTGCCAGCAGTTCAGGGGGACTTTACGAGCAGTACTTC.

Many counts were recorded for this clonotype. The chain has TRBV6-5 and TRBJ1-3, with a tentative D call TRBD1 (5 bases). The CDR3 has 16 residues. Germline CDR1 and CDR2: MNHEY and SVGAGI. Trimming cost V 0 bases and J 0 bases, with 9 bases left between them. CDR3 residues: CASSYSGRSSGNTIYF. For the CDR3, the DNA is TGTGCCAGCAGTTACTCGGGACGGTCCTCTGGAAACACCATATATTTT.

Only a few counts were recorded for this clonotype. This clone may be a read error of a much larger clone one base away. The CDR3 region is CASRAGEELFF. The CDR3 DNA is TGCGCCAGCAGGGCGGGCGAGGAGCTGTTTTTT. The chain joins TRBV5-1 to TRBJ2-2; perhaps TRBD2 as D (5 bases). The CDR3 totals 11 residues. The V end lost 5 bases, the J end lost 10 bases, and 9 bases lay between the germline ends. Germline loops: CDR1 SGHRS, CDR2 YFSETQ.

This clonotype was counted many times. The rearrangement links TRBV5-1 to TRBJ2-5; TRBD1 agrees at 10 bases. CDR3 size: 14 residues. V shed 4 bases, J shed 4 bases, and the junction held 4 bases outside the gene matches. Germline CDR1 reads SGHRS; CDR2 reads YFSETQ. CDR3 DNA: TGCGCCAGCAGCGGGACAGGGGCGGGAGAGACCCAGTACTTC. Its protein is CASSGTGAGETQYF.

This clonotype appeared a few times. The gene calls are TRBV18 and TRBJ1-5; TRBD1 is a possible D gene (6 bases). Germline assignment: CDR1 KGHSH and CDR2 LQKENI. CDR3 length: 18 amino acids. V was cut by 4 bases and J by 0 bases, with 19 bases left in between. In DNA, the CDR3 is TGTGCCAGCTCACTAAATCAAGGGGGATCCCTTAGCAATCAGCCCCAGCATTTT. It is translated as CASSLNQGGSLSNQPQHF. Complete variable domain (other parts from reference TRBV18 and TRBJ1-5): NAGVMQNPRHLVRRRGQEARLRCSPMKGHSHVYWYRQLPEEGLKFMVYLQKENIIDESGMPKERFSAEFPKEGPSILRIQQVVRGDSAAYFCASSLNQGGSLSNQPQHFGDGTRLSIL.

Many counts were recorded for this clonotype. This chain connects TRBV12-3 or TRBV12-4 to TRBJ1-2; 10 positions match TRBD1. This CDR3 contains 13 residues. J lost 6 bases, V lost 5 bases, and 3 bases had no gene match. The CDR3 DNA sequence: TGTGCCAGCAGTCCCGGGACAGGGGATGGCTACACCTTC. Protein: CASSPGTGDGYTF.

Many counts were recorded for this clonotype. V is TRBV20-1 and J is TRBJ2-7, with 12 bases aligning to TRBD2. Trimming removed 2 bases from V and 3 bases from J; junction bases left unmatched: 11. Germline loops: CDR1 DFQATT, CDR2 SNEGSKA (reference sequence). The length of the CDR3 is 17 residues. This CDR3 reads CSARLVLAGGAHYEQYF. In DNA, the CDR3 is TGCAGTGCTAGATTGGTCCTAGCGGGAGGGGCCCACTACGAGCAGTACTTC.

In this sample, this clonotype turned up a few times. This sequence joins TRBV20-1 and TRBJ1-4; TRBD1 aligns across 9 bases. Germline CDR1 DFQATT, CDR2 SNEGSKA (reference sequence). The CDR3 length is 14 residues. Trimming at V came to 3 bases and at J to 12 bases, leaving 11 bases not matched to a gene. The CDR3 loop reads CSASLRQGGFELFF. CDR3 bases: TGCAGTGCTAGCCTCAGACAGGGGGGTTTTGAACTGTTTTTT.

This clonotype was detected many times. The chain is built from TRBV9 and TRBJ1-3, with a possible D match to TRBD1 (6 bases). Trimming cost V 1 base and J 0 bases, with 11 bases left between them. CDR3 size: 16 residues. Germline lookup yields CDR1 SGDLS and CDR2 YYNGEE. For the CDR3, the DNA is TGTGCCAGCAGCGTATCGGGGGCGTTCTCTGGAAACACCATATATTTT. Protein: CASSVSGAFSGNTIYF.

The table lists this clonotype with many counts. The gene calls are TRBV6-6 and TRBJ1-1; 9 bases match TRBD1. V trimming: 6 bases; J trimming: 6 bases; junction bases outside the gene matches: 5. CDR3 length equals 13 residues. Germline V gene lookup returns CDR1 MNHNY and CDR2 SVGAGI (reference sequence). The CDR3 loop reads CASRGGTGPEAFF. Here the CDR3 DNA reads TGTGCCAGCAGGGGGGGGACAGGGCCTGAAGCTTTCTTT.

The table lists this clonotype with a few counts. V gene TRBV7-9 combines with J gene TRBJ2-5, with D tentatively TRBD1 (5 bases). This CDR3 comprises 14 residues. Germline CDR1 is SEHNR and CDR2 is FQNEAQ (reference sequence). V lost 3 bases to trimming and J lost 4 bases, with 12 bases between them. The CDR3 reads CASSLQTGSETQYF. CDR3 nucleotides: TGTGCCAGCAGCTTGCAAACAGGCTCAGAGACCCAGTACTTC.

This clonotype was seen many times. The rearrangement links TRBV29-1 to TRBJ1-1; D not certain. The CDR3 has 14 residues. Germline V CDR1 and CDR2: SQVTM, ANQGSEA. V was cut by 8 bases and J by 1 base, with 17 bases left in between. The CDR3, as DNA: TGCAGCCCTCCGACGCCAAAGGAGAACACTGAAGCTTTCTTT. Translating gives CSPPTPKENTEAFF.

Many counts were recorded for this clonotype. The chain uses TRBV4-1 and TRBJ2-7; 8 bases align to TRBD2. J lost 4 bases, V lost 1 base, and 12 bases had no gene match. Germline V lookup: CDR1 MGHRA, CDR2 YSYEKL. The CDR3 has 17 residues. CDR3: CASSQAGGGRAVYEQYF. The CDR3, as DNA: TGCGCCAGCAGCCAAGCGGGCGGGGGGAGGGCCGTGTACGAGCAGTACTTC.